This TCR beta chain emerged from a study of Graves' ophthalmopathy and Graves' hyperthyroidism. CDR3 length: 13 amino acids. Germline loops: CDR1 SEHNR, CDR2 FQNEAQ (reference sequence). Trimming shortened V by 5 bases and J by 5 bases, and 12 bases separated the two germline ends. Amplification of the TCR beta CDR3 regions used RNA transcripts (as template). Amplification began with first-round RT-PCR using HTBI primers, then second-round multiplex PCR was performed. In TCRdb, the multiplex PCR reads were re-called with MiXCR into one record per CDR3 protein. The data hold 260,000 or so distinct CDR3 sequences, with roughly 50% observed a single time.

Sequencing was carried out using peripheral blood. V and J are TRBV7-9 and TRBJ1-2, with D unresolved. This receptor was taken from an adult man with Graves' ophthalmopathy. CDR3 protein: CASSREGSYGYTF. CDR3 DNA: TGTGCCAGCAGCAGAGAGGGTAGTTATGGCTACACCTTC.